A selection of T cell receptor beta chains follows, all from one sample in a study of cytomegalovirus exposure and HLA in healthy donors. Assay: immunoSEQ multiplex PCR; the TCRdb copy retains only in-frame clones and omits some. The table records 120,000 to 150,000 clones, around three quarters of them present only once. Sequenced input: PBMCs. Receptors originate from a man aged 40-49 years in good health and CMV-seropositive. Each CDR3 is given with its conserved first and last residue. Fields, in order: D gene, J gene, V gene, clone size, CDR3 protein, CDR3 DNA. The D gene is left open where the match is weak. The listing skips clone size in some rows; elsewhere it reads once, few, many or a size class.

d_call: TRBD1
j_call: TRBJ1-4
v_call: TRBV30
clone_size: .
cdr3_aa: CAWSVQGGQTEKLFF
cdr3_nt: TGTGCCTGGAGTGTACAGGGGGGACAGACCGAAAAACTGTTTTTT

d_call: .
j_call: TRBJ1-1
v_call: TRBV6-5
clone_size: few
cdr3_aa: CASSYQGPNTEAFF
cdr3_nt: TGTGCCAGCAGTTACCAGGGGCCGAACACTGAAGCTTTCTTT

d_call: .
j_call: TRBJ1-2
v_call: TRBV6-1
clone_size: .
cdr3_aa: CASSEVTGDYGYTF
cdr3_nt: TGTGCCAGCAGTGAAGTAACAGGAGACTATGGCTACACCTTC

d_call: .
j_call: TRBJ2-7
v_call: TRBV6-1
clone_size: once
cdr3_aa: CASSDYARGSYEQYF
cdr3_nt: TGTGCCAGCAGTGACTACGCCAGGGGTTCCTACGAGCAGTACTTC

d_call: .
j_call: TRBJ1-3
v_call: TRBV11-2
clone_size: .
cdr3_aa: CASSLDRGAQLNTIYF
cdr3_nt: TGTGCCAGCAGCTTAGATCGAGGCGCTCAGCTAAACACCATATATTTT

d_call: TRBD2
j_call: TRBJ2-3
v_call: TRBV5-6
clone_size: .
cdr3_aa: CASSVLGTSVLDTQYF
cdr3_nt: TGTGCCAGCAGCGTCCTGGGGACTAGCGTATTAGATACGCAGTATTTT

d_call: .
j_call: TRBJ2-3
v_call: TRBV9
clone_size: .
cdr3_aa: CASSVAVRPDTQYF
cdr3_nt: TGTGCCAGCAGCGTAGCTGTGCGTCCAGATACGCAGTATTTT

d_call: .
j_call: TRBJ1-5
v_call: TRBV10-3
clone_size: .
cdr3_aa: CATAGATDNQPQHF
cdr3_nt: TGTGCCACCGCGGGAGCCACGGACAATCAGCCCCAGCATTTT

d_call: TRBD1
j_call: TRBJ2-7
v_call: TRBV7-9
clone_size: .
cdr3_aa: CASSFRDSTPYEQYF
cdr3_nt: TGTGCCAGCAGCTTCCGGGACAGCACCCCCTACGAGCAGTACTTC

d_call: .
j_call: TRBJ2-2
v_call: TRBV28
clone_size: .
cdr3_aa: CASSLGLSTGELFF
cdr3_nt: TGTGCCAGCAGTTTAGGGCTTTCCACCGGGGAGCTGTTTTTT

d_call: .
j_call: TRBJ1-1
v_call: TRBV14
clone_size: few
cdr3_aa: CASSQDQGRVNTEAFF
cdr3_nt: TGTGCCAGCAGCCAAGATCAGGGCAGGGTGAACACTGAAGCTTTCTTT

d_call: .
j_call: TRBJ2-5
v_call: TRBV7-8
clone_size: .
cdr3_aa: CASNPGAGVETQYF
cdr3_nt: TGTGCCAGCAACCCTGGGGCAGGGGTGGAGACCCAGTACTTC

d_call: .
j_call: TRBJ2-7
v_call: TRBV7-9
clone_size: .
cdr3_aa: CASSSTDYEQYF
cdr3_nt: TGTGCCAGCAGCTCTACAGACTACGAGCAGTACTTC

d_call: TRBD2
j_call: TRBJ2-7
v_call: TRBV4-3
clone_size: .
cdr3_aa: CASSQDPAGPLYEQYF
cdr3_nt: TGCGCCAGCAGCCAAGACCCAGCGGGACCCCTCTACGAGCAGTACTTC

d_call: TRBD2
j_call: TRBJ2-3
v_call: TRBV6-6
clone_size: few
cdr3_aa: CASSRGGTSTDTQYF
cdr3_nt: TGTGCCAGCAGTCGCGGGGGGACGAGCACAGATACGCAGTATTTT

d_call: .
j_call: TRBJ1-2
v_call: TRBV29-1
clone_size: .
cdr3_aa: CSARWAEQGYTF
cdr3_nt: TGCAGCGCCAGATGGGCAGAACAAGGCTACACCTTC

d_call: TRBD1
j_call: TRBJ1-1
v_call: TRBV6-5
clone_size: .
cdr3_aa: CASSYSNRGNTEAFF
cdr3_nt: TGTGCCAGCAGTTACTCAAACAGGGGGAACACTGAAGCTTTCTTT

d_call: .
j_call: TRBJ2-2
v_call: TRBV6-6
clone_size: .
cdr3_aa: CATTEGVGTGELFF
cdr3_nt: TGTGCCACAACCGAGGGGGTGGGTACCGGGGAGCTGTTTTTT

d_call: .
j_call: TRBJ2-1
v_call: TRBV6-5
clone_size: .
cdr3_aa: CASRTGGGFYNEQFF
cdr3_nt: TGTGCCAGCAGAACCGGTGGGGGCTTCTACAATGAGCAGTTCTTC

d_call: .
j_call: TRBJ2-7
v_call: TRBV6-1
clone_size: .
cdr3_aa: CASSEIAGVQERGQYF
cdr3_nt: TGTGCCAGCAGTGAGATTGCAGGGGTTCAAGAGCGGGGGCAGTACTTC

d_call: .
j_call: TRBJ1-4
v_call: TRBV6-1
clone_size: .
cdr3_aa: CASRTSGRGEKLFF
cdr3_nt: TGTGCCTCGCGCACATCAGGCAGGGGTGAAAAACTGTTTTTT

d_call: TRBD2
j_call: TRBJ2-5
v_call: TRBV4-3
clone_size: .
cdr3_aa: CASSQGAAGGSQETQYF
cdr3_nt: TGCGCCAGCAGCCAAGGAGCAGCGGGAGGTTCCCAAGAGACCCAGTACTTC

d_call: TRBD2
j_call: TRBJ2-3
v_call: TRBV18
clone_size: .
cdr3_aa: CASSAGLAADTQYF
cdr3_nt: TGTGCCAGCTCAGCGGGACTAGCGGCAGATACGCAGTATTTT

d_call: .
j_call: TRBJ1-2
v_call: TRBV30
clone_size: .
cdr3_aa: CAWSPGHSSGYTF
cdr3_nt: TGTGCCTGGAGTCCCGGACATTCATCTGGCTACACCTTC

d_call: TRBD1
j_call: TRBJ1-5
v_call: TRBV7-8
clone_size: .
cdr3_aa: CASSLGTGEQPQHF
cdr3_nt: TGTGCCAGCAGCCTCGGGACAGGGGAACAGCCCCAGCATTTT

d_call: TRBD2
j_call: TRBJ2-5
v_call: TRBV9
clone_size: .
cdr3_aa: CASSVGGTSGLQETQYF
cdr3_nt: TGTGCCAGCAGCGTAGGAGGGACTAGCGGACTCCAAGAGACCCAGTACTTC

d_call: .
j_call: TRBJ2-3
v_call: TRBV9
clone_size: .
cdr3_aa: CASSVGVISRGTQYF
cdr3_nt: TGTGCCAGCAGCGTAGGGGTTATCAGTAGAGGTACGCAGTATTTT

d_call: TRBD1
j_call: TRBJ1-2
v_call: TRBV28
clone_size: .
cdr3_aa: CASLFSGGTNYGYTF
cdr3_nt: TGTGCCAGCCTTTTTTCAGGGGGTACAAACTATGGCTACACCTTC

d_call: TRBD2
j_call: TRBJ2-3
v_call: TRBV5-1
clone_size: .
cdr3_aa: CASSTKIAGGGTSTDTQYF
cdr3_nt: TGCGCCAGCAGCACCAAAATAGCGGGAGGGGGTACTAGCACAGATACGCAGTATTTT

d_call: .
j_call: TRBJ1-2
v_call: TRBV7-8
clone_size: .
cdr3_aa: CASSLANSIYGYTF
cdr3_nt: TGTGCCAGCAGCTTAGCGAACAGCATCTATGGCTACACCTTC

d_call: .
j_call: TRBJ2-7
v_call: TRBV11-2
clone_size: .
cdr3_aa: CASSLDRRHEQYF
cdr3_nt: TGTGCCAGCAGCTTAGACCGGAGGCACGAGCAGTACTTC

d_call: .
j_call: TRBJ1-5
v_call: TRBV7-2
clone_size: .
cdr3_aa: CASSLSTANQPQHF
cdr3_nt: TGTGCCAGCAGCCTGTCGACAGCCAATCAGCCCCAGCATTTT

d_call: TRBD1
j_call: TRBJ1-6
v_call: TRBV5-8
clone_size: .
cdr3_aa: CASRLYRGQWNSPLHF
cdr3_nt: TGTGCCAGCAGGCTATATAGGGGGCAATGGAATTCACCCCTCCACTTT

d_call: TRBD1
j_call: TRBJ2-2
v_call: TRBV5-1
clone_size: .
cdr3_aa: CASSLTGGRELFF
cdr3_nt: TGCGCCAGCAGCTTGACAGGGGGCAGGGAGCTGTTTTTT

d_call: .
j_call: TRBJ2-2
v_call: TRBV5-1
clone_size: .
cdr3_aa: CASSLPTGNTGELFF
cdr3_nt: TGCGCCAGCAGCCTACCGACAGGGAACACCGGGGAGCTGTTTTTT

d_call: .
j_call: TRBJ1-5
v_call: TRBV19
clone_size: few
cdr3_aa: CASSIPSTLQPQHF
cdr3_nt: TGTGCCAGTAGTATTCCCTCTACTCTCCAGCCCCAGCATTTT

d_call: TRBD2
j_call: TRBJ2-7
v_call: TRBV6-5
clone_size: .
cdr3_aa: CASSYRLAGGYEQYF
cdr3_nt: TGTGCCAGCAGTTACCGACTAGCGGGGGGCTACGAGCAGTACTTC

d_call: .
j_call: TRBJ2-6
v_call: TRBV11-2
clone_size: .
cdr3_aa: CAGRSSGANVLTF
cdr3_nt: TGTGCCGGTCGGAGCTCTGGGGCCAACGTCCTGACTTTC

d_call: TRBD1
j_call: TRBJ2-1
v_call: TRBV7-9
clone_size: .
cdr3_aa: CASSLGNRGWYNEQFF
cdr3_nt: TGTGCCAGCAGCTTAGGAAACAGGGGATGGTACAATGAGCAGTTCTTC

d_call: TRBD1
j_call: TRBJ2-7
v_call: TRBV27
clone_size: .
cdr3_aa: CASSRTGPYEQYF
cdr3_nt: TGTGCCAGCAGTCGGACAGGGCCCTACGAGCAGTACTTC

d_call: TRBD1
j_call: TRBJ2-1
v_call: TRBV5-6
clone_size: .
cdr3_aa: CASSLGTGSWDEQFF
cdr3_nt: TGTGCCAGCAGCTTGGGGACAGGGTCTTGGGATGAGCAGTTCTTC